This entry describes one T cell receptor (beta chain). The antigen it recognizes is unknown. Per-nucleotide qualities are absent, and no much larger clonotype sits a single base away. For repertoire sequencing, TCR beta CDR3 regions were amplified from RNA transcripts. HTBI primers and the Qiagen OneStep RT-PCR kit were used in a first-round RT-PCR, which was followed by a second-round multiplex PCR, size selection and purification. The libraries underwent paired-end sequencing with 100 bp reads on an Illumina HiSeq2000. In the paper's pipeline: SOAPnuke was used for read processing, and reads with adapters, uncalled bases, a mean Phred below 15, or no exact constant-primer or identifier match were discarded. COPE v1.2.5 was used to merge high-quality paired reads. Unique nucleotide sequences were defined as clonotypes and aligned to IMGT TRB V, D and J references using MiTCR v1.1. Only V-J combinations with frequency above 0.0001 were analysed, covering approximately 99% of repertoires. A TCR clonal expansion and chaos score per V-J combination was defined as the ratio of F50 clonal expansion to chaos observed in the TCRdist matrix. Welch's t-statistics and random forest were used to reduce the features to about a dozen V-J combinations, which were then used as input to a naive Bayes classifier. Thyroid-blood repertoire similarity was quantified with the Morisita-Horn index. The public reads were reanalyzed by TCRdb: fastp trimming at Q25, MiXCR alignment, in-frame beta chains only. Rows matching on CDR3 protein sequence are summarized as one entry with the most common DNA and genes. TCRdb assigned the V and J calls; the authors' analysis was not used. A total of some 1.1 million distinct CDR3 sequences appear in this sample, less than 45% of them only once. The top ten clones comprise over 8.5% of the sample.

Trimming accounts for 0 bases at V and 1 base at J, while the number of junction bases matched to no gene is 4. Per the germline V gene (reference sequence), SEHNR is the CDR1 and FQNEAQ is the CDR2. Including the terminal cysteine and phenylalanine, the CDR3 comprises 16 residues. Left in the record is the CDR3 DNA by itself, 48 bases read in frame from the first base. These data belong to a study of Graves' ophthalmopathy and Graves' hyperthyroidism (dated by TCRdb to 2016 to 2019). With respect to the entire study: A patient counted as having stable hyperthyroidism if there was no progression to ophthalmopathy within 18 months of follow-up. The study used signatures of the TCR beta repertoire to tell Graves' ophthalmopathy apart from Graves' hyperthyroidism and to predict which patients would progress to ophthalmopathy. In total, approximately 130 blood samples were TCR-sequenced: around 42 ophthalmopathy, approximately 80 hyperthyroidism and roughly 17 hyperthyroidism-to-ophthalmopathy patients. A discovery set of 90 to 100 patients (under 45 ophthalmopathy, just over 55 stable hyperthyroidism) was enrolled to explore V-J signatures distinguishing ophthalmopathy from hyperthyroidism. An independent validation cohort was composed of 18 to 20 hyperthyroidism patients and 17 patients who later progressed from hyperthyroidism to ophthalmopathy. In five or six hyperthyroidism patients, the T-cell repertoire of thyroid tissue was compared with the T-cell repertoire of blood. Following sample collection, hyperthyroidism patients were given methimazole at a starting dose of 30 mg daily, and ophthalmopathy patients were given high-dose intravenous methylprednisolone.

Hyperthyroidism patients were newly diagnosed, with disease duration under 2 months, and aged 18 to 65 years. Patients with other autoimmune diseases, uncontrolled infections, pregnancy or lactation were excluded from the study. Diagnosis relied on clinical symptoms, serum thyroxine, TRAb, thyroid ultrasound and orbital computed tomography. Total RNA was extracted using Trizol reagent, and RNA quality was checked on an Agilent 2100 Bioanalyzer. Summary of the overall study and its limitations: In validation, the model predicted ophthalmopathy progression with 70.59% sensitivity and 72.22% specificity; roughly 11 predicted patients were CT-confirmed with GO in a median of around 6.5 months. Sample size was not statistically predetermined, and group allocation was not concealed from the investigators. Most of the expanded thyroid clonotypes with a frequency above 0.001 were also detected in blood, and it was suggested that the thyroid immune response may be reflected by blood repertoires. The 13-signature model separated ophthalmopathy from stable hyperthyroidism with roughly 89% sensitivity and just under 84% specificity in cross-validation, and 80%/75% in the test set.

Recombination linked TRBV7-9 to TRBJ2-3; 7 of the junction bases match TRBD2. This receptor was identified in an adult man with Graves' hyperthyroidism. Sequencing was carried out using peripheral blood or thyroid tissue (not recorded which). CDR3 region: CASSLAGGWGTDTQYF. DNA sequence: TGTGCCAGCAGCTTAGCGGGGGGGTGGGGCACAGATACGCAGTATTTT.